What follows is one T cell receptor beta chain and its context. The same CDR3 can be traced to other DNA sequences in this sample. This sample was included in a study of blood T cell repertoires in COVID-19. Study-wide context: The samples span acute and convalescent COVID-19 from the United States, Italy and Spain. Nucleic acid was either cDNA or gDNA, and it came from T cells, B-cell-depleted T cells, or PBMCs.

Original methodology: Nucleated cell counts were estimated from reference gene primer amplification. Only in-frame clones appear in the TCRdb table, and some are missing; sequencing was by immunoSEQ multiplex PCR. That table is the source of V, J and clone size, and D and trimming were worked out from the DNA. The table includes some 78,000 clones, around 90% detected once. Unmatched junction bases numbered 2, after V lost 7 bases and J lost 1 base. From germline, CDR1 is MDHEN and CDR2 SYDVKM. The CDR3 loop spans 13 amino acids. The specimen sequenced was peripheral blood. The genes are TRBV28 and TRBJ2-5; 8 nucleotides agree with TRBD1. The receptor was isolated from a woman older than 75 with active or convalescent COVID-19. The CDR3 spells CASTTGGQETQYF. The CDR3 nucleotides read TGTGCCAGCACCACAGGGGGCCAAGAGACCCAGTACTTC.